Below, one TCR beta chain is given with its context. The method was immunoSEQ multiplex PCR; TCRdb's version includes in-frame clones alone and lacks a portion of them. The sample records 250,000 or so clones, 80% to 90% being singletons. V was clipped by 6 bases and J by 0 bases, with 12 bases between them. The germline V gene encodes CDR1 LNHDA and CDR2 SQIVND (reference sequence). This CDR3 has 14 residues. This specimen belongs to a study of blood T cell repertoires in COVID-19. Sequencing was performed on PBMCs or T cells enriched from blood (not recorded which). The J gene is TRBJ2-7, the V gene TRBV19, with D hard to call. The receptor was isolated from a woman in her 30s who had been exposed to COVID-19. Here the CDR3 reads CASSPTPRSYEQYF. The CDR3 DNA reads as TGTGCCAGTAGCCCGACTCCGCGCTCCTACGAGCAGTACTTC. Looking up the rest from reference TRBV19 and TRBJ2-7 gives the full variable domain: DGGITQSPKYLFRKEGQNVTLSCEQNLNHDAMYWYRQDPGQGLRLIYYSQIVNDFQKGDIAEGYSVSREKKESFPLTVTSAQKNPTAFYLCASSPTPRSYEQYFGPGTRLTVT.